This passage covers 26 T cell receptor beta chains from one sample sequenced in a study of T cells in narcolepsy. Libraries were prepared by immunoSEQ multiplex PCR; TCRdb keeps only in-frame clonotypes and omits some of them. The repertoire holds some 20,000 clones, around 83% seen once, with around 1.6% in the top ten. Input material: memory (CD45RA-) CD4+ T cells from blood. These receptors all stem from a human donor in good health.

The DNA for the CDR3 is TGTGCCAGCTCACCTAGGCGCGAGCAGTACTTC. Translation: CASSPRREQYF. The rearrangement joins TRBV18 to TRBJ2-5; D is unclear. The J call may be incorrect, as the DNA end agrees better with TRBJ2-7. The CDR3 runs 11 residues. From germline, CDR1 is KGHSH and CDR2 LQKENI.

CDR3 amino acids: CASRKQGRTYEQYF. DNA for the CDR3: TGTGCCAGCAGGAAACAGGGTCGAACTTACGAGCAGTACTTC. The gene calls are TRBV28 and TRBJ2-7; the D gene is possibly TRBD1 (6 bases). The CDR3 has 14 amino acids. The germline V and J ends were trimmed by 6 bases and 4 bases, with 16 bases remaining between them. Germline V lookup: CDR1 MDHEN, CDR2 SYDVKM.

The V call is TRBV2, the J call TRBJ2-7; perhaps D is TRBD1 or TRBD2 (5 bases each). Trimming took off 8 bases at V and 3 bases at J, with 11 bases between the two ends. Germline V lookup: CDR1 SNHLY, CDR2 FYNNEI. The CDR3 runs 12 residues. CDR3 loop: CASGAGLYEQYF. Here the CDR3 DNA reads TGTGCCAGCGGGGCGGGTCTCTACGAGCAGTACTTC.

On this clone itself: Other nucleotide sequences in the sample specify the same CDR3. This rearrangement joins TRBV6-6 to TRBJ1-1, with D possibly matching TRBD1 (6 bases). The CDR3 length is 15 residues. The germline gives CDR1 MNHNY, CDR2 SVGAGI (reference sequence). V was trimmed by 8 bases and J by 4 bases, leaving 20 bases between them. CDR3 amino acids: CASSNLETGGTEAFF. The CDR3 nucleotides are TGTGCCAGCTCTAACCTAGAGACAGGAGGCACTGAAGCTTTCTTT.

This clone was picked up a small number of times. This chain joins TRBV4-2 and TRBJ2-3; 8 nucleotides agree with TRBD2. The CDR3 has 18 amino acids. Per germline, CDR1 LGHNA and CDR2 YNFKEQ. V shed 1 base, J shed 0 bases, and the junction held 9 bases outside the gene matches. CDR3 nucleotide sequence: TGTGCCAGCAGCCAAGGTAGCGGGGATAGCACCAGCACAGATACGCAGTATTTT. Translation gives CASSQGSGDSTSTDTQYF.

In its sample, this clone was seen a few times. The chain is built from TRBV6-5 and TRBJ1-1; no clear D gene. This CDR3 is 13 amino acids long. V lost 1 base to trimming and J lost 1 base, with 4 bases between them. Germline V CDR1 and CDR2: MNHEY, SVGAGI. This CDR3 reads CASSYFRNTEAFF. The CDR3 region has the DNA TGTGCCAGCAGTTACTTCAGGAACACTGAAGCTTTCTTT.

The rearrangement joins TRBV27 to TRBJ1-3, with a weak D call TRBD1 (5 bases). With 2 bases removed from V and 1 base from J, the gap between germline ends came to 6 bases. The CDR3 consists of 14 residues. Germline V gene sequence: CDR1 MNHEY, CDR2 SMNVEV (reference sequence). CDR3 sequence (DNA): TGTGCCAGCAGTTTAGCAGGGTCTGGAAACACCATATATTTT. Protein sequence: CASSLAGSGNTIYF.

The CDR3 DNA is TGTGCTAGTGGGGGGACAGGGGGCGTGTACGAGCAGTACTTC. Amino acids: CASGGTGGVYEQYF. J is TRBJ2-7 and V is TRBV12-5; 12 positions match TRBD1. This CDR3 has 14 amino acids. Unmatched junction bases numbered 4, after V lost 6 bases and J lost 4 bases. Germline assignment: CDR1 LGHNT and CDR2 FRNRAP.

CDR3 bases: TGTGCCAGCAGTTATGGAGGGCCCTCGGGCGAGCAGTACTTC. Translating it yields CASSYGGPSGEQYF. This sequence joins TRBV6-1 and TRBJ2-7; TRBD2 might be the D (6 bases). Trimming removed 5 bases at V and 6 bases at J, with 17 bases between. Germline CDR1 reads MNHNS; CDR2 reads SASEGT. CDR3 length equals 14 residues.

The J gene is TRBJ1-1, the V gene TRBV9; 7 bases fit TRBD1. The CDR3 is made up of 14 amino acids. V lost 1 base, J lost 6 bases, and 6 bases stayed unmatched. Germline V gene lookup returns CDR1 SGDLS and CDR2 YYNGEE. This chain's CDR3 is CASSVNPRGAEAFF. CDR3 bases: TGTGCCAGCAGCGTAAACCCCAGGGGGGCTGAAGCTTTCTTT.

This clone was counted only a few times. V usage is TRBV6-5 and J usage is TRBJ2-1; D not certain. V gave up 5 bases and J gave up 6 bases, with 11 bases separating them. This CDR3 is 13 amino acids long. CDR1 is MNHEY, CDR2 SVGAGI, per germline. The CDR3 here is CASSRFKRNEQFF. The CDR3 coding sequence is TGTGCCAGCAGTCGATTCAAGCGCAATGAGCAGTTCTTC.

The rearrangement links TRBV28 to TRBJ2-2; no clear D. Germline CDR1 reads MDHEN; CDR2 reads SYDVKM. Between the trimmed V and J ends, which lost 4 bases and 6 bases, there was a span of 12 bases. The length of the CDR3 is 14 residues. CDR3 in DNA: TGTGCCAGCAGTTCTCCTCCGGTTTCCGGGGAGCTGTTTTTT. Amino acids: CASSSPPVSGELFF.

This chain connects TRBV18 to TRBJ1-1; D is undetermined. CDR1 and CDR2 from the germline V gene are KGHSH and LQKENI. The CDR3 is 16 residues long. V lost 0 bases to trimming and J lost 2 bases, with 13 bases between them. This chain's CDR3 is CASSPPSGRGNTEAFF. The CDR3 DNA is TGTGCCAGCTCACCACCCTCCGGGCGGGGAAACACTGAAGCTTTCTTT.

The genes are TRBV5-1 and TRBJ2-1; 9 bases line up with TRBD1. V trimming: 0 bases; J trimming: 9 bases; junction bases outside the gene matches: 1. CDR1 and CDR2 from the germline V gene are SGHRS and YFSETQ. The CDR3 totals 13 residues. The CDR3 reads CASSLEQGAEQFF. In DNA form, the CDR3 reads TGCGCCAGCAGCTTGGAACAGGGGGCTGAGCAGTTCTTC. Supplemented by reference TRBV5-1 and TRBJ2-1, the full variable domain reads KAGVTQTPRYLIKTRGQQVTLSCSPISGHRSVSWYQQTPGQGLQFLFEYFSETQRNKGNFPGRFSGRQFSNSRSEMNVSTLELGDSALYLCASSLEQGAEQFFGPGTRLTVL.

V usage is TRBV6-1 and J usage is TRBJ1-5, with D possibly TRBD1 on 6 matching bases. This CDR3 is 15 amino acids long. Germline CDR1 reads MNHNS; CDR2 reads SASEGT. V was clipped by 6 bases and J by 0 bases, with 12 bases between them. The CDR3 DNA reads TGTGCCAGCAGACAACAGGGAAATAGCAATCAGCCCCAGCATTTT. This translates into CASRQQGNSNQPQHF.

This clone has only one observation. V gene TRBV7-9 combines with J gene TRBJ2-5, with D possibly being TRBD2 (6 bases). The assigned J gene may be wrong: the sequence end matches TRBJ2-7 better. Germline V gene sequence: CDR1 SEHNR, CDR2 FQNEAQ (reference sequence). The CDR3 totals 13 residues. CDR3: CATGTDSSYEQYF. CDR3 DNA sequence: TGTGCCACCGGGACTGACTCCTCCTACGAGCAGTACTTC.

J is TRBJ1-2 and V is TRBV5-1; maybe TRBD1 (5 bases). V lost 4 bases and J 2 bases, leaving 9 bases between the germline ends. The CDR3 totals 13 residues. Germline V lookup: CDR1 SGHRS, CDR2 YFSETQ. The CDR3 bases are TGCGCCAGCAGCCAGGACAAGAACTATGGCTACACCTTC. It is translated as CASSQDKNYGYTF.

This clone was detected once. The genes are TRBV11-2 and TRBJ1-5; tentatively, D is TRBD1 (5 bases). This CDR3 comprises 15 residues. Germline CDR1 and CDR2: SGHAT and FQNNGV. Trimming stripped 0 bases from V and 0 bases from J, with 6 bases between. The CDR3: CASSLEGDSNQPQHF. The CDR3 coding sequence is TGTGCCAGCAGCTTAGAGGGGGATAGCAATCAGCCCCAGCATTTT.

V is TRBV14 and J is TRBJ2-1; perhaps TRBD2 as D (7 bases). Germline V gene sequence: CDR1 SGHDN, CDR2 FVKESK. V shed 0 bases and J shed 8 bases, with 20 bases lying between them. The CDR3 is 17 amino acids. CDR3 sequence reads: CASSQELGRGGRDEQFF. In DNA form, the CDR3 reads TGTGCCAGCAGCCAAGAGTTAGGGAGGGGGGGCCGAGATGAGCAGTTCTTC.

The DNA for the CDR3 is TGCAGCGCAACTACAGGGGCCGCAAATCAGCCCCAGCATTTT. This encodes CSATTGAANQPQHF. V usage is TRBV29-1 and J usage is TRBJ1-5; 7 nucleotides line up with TRBD1. The CDR3 is 14 amino acids. Trimming removed 7 bases from V and 4 bases from J; junction bases left unmatched: 10. The germline V gene has CDR1 SQVTM and CDR2 ANQGSEA.

The chain uses TRBV19 and TRBJ1-2; weak D call: TRBD1 (6 bases). CDR1 and CDR2 from the germline V gene are LNHDA and SQIVND (reference sequence). There are 15 residues in the CDR3. Trimming cost V 6 bases and J 4 bases, with 18 bases left between them. The CDR3 coding sequence is TGTGCCAGTAGAAACTACAGGGAGATCAGCTATGGCTACACCTTC. Translated, it gives CASRNYREISYGYTF.

Only one count was recorded for this clone. The chain couples TRBV7-3 to TRBJ2-1; TRBD2 matches at 9 bases. CDR3 length: 15 amino acids. Germline V gene data show CDR1 as SGHTA and CDR2 as FQGTGA. V shed 3 bases, J shed 6 bases, and the junction held 6 bases outside the gene matches. CDR3 DNA: TGTGCCAGCAGCTTGACCGGGACTAGCTCCAATGAGCAGTTCTTC. Encoded protein: CASSLTGTSSNEQFF.

V is TRBV7-6 and J is TRBJ2-7; 8 bases map to TRBD1. J gave up 6 bases and V 5 bases, and 12 bases lay outside the gene matches. Germline CDR1 reads SGHVS; CDR2 reads FNYEAQ. This CDR3 region has 15 residues. This CDR3 reads CASSPDRQGFGEQYF. CDR3 in DNA: TGTGCCAGCAGCCCCGACCGACAGGGGTTCGGCGAGCAGTACTTC. Full variable domain (rest looked up from reference TRBV7-6 and TRBJ2-7): GAGVSQSPRYKVTKRGQDVALRCDPISGHVSLYWYRQALGQGPEFLTYFNYEAQQDKSGLPNDRFSAERPEGSISTLTIQRTEQRDSAMYRCASSPDRQGFGEQYFGPGTRLTVT.

This clone was seen a few times. The rearrangement joins TRBV19 to TRBJ1-1; D remains ambiguous. The CDR3 consists of 12 residues. Trimming left V 3 bases short and J 0 bases short, with 2 bases between. Germline values: CDR1 LNHDA, CDR2 SQIVND (reference sequence). The CDR3 coding sequence is TGTGCCAGTAGTATTCTGAACACTGAAGCTTTCTTT. It encodes CASSILNTEAFF.

The chain carries TRBV7-8 and TRBJ1-1, with TRBD1 matching 7 bases. Germline-derived CDR1 and CDR2 are SGHVS and FQNEAQ. Trimming took 1 base from V and 5 from J; bases not matched to a gene: 7. This CDR3 is built from 15 residues. CDR3 in DNA: TGTGCCAGCAGCTTAGATGGGACAGAGGGAACTGAAGCTTTCTTT. It encodes CASSLDGTEGTEAFF.

The V call is TRBV6-5, the J call TRBJ2-1, with 10 bases that match TRBD2. CDR1 and CDR2 from the germline V gene are MNHEY and SVGAGI. The CDR3 loop spans 15 amino acids. V lost 6 bases to trimming and J lost 0 bases; unmatched junction nucleotides: 2. CDR3 nucleotide sequence: TGTGCCAGCAGACTAGCGGGGATCTCCTACAATGAGCAGTTCTTC. Its protein product is CASRLAGISYNEQFF.